The 20 T cell receptor beta chains below come from one sample, sequenced in a study of CD8+ T cells in alopecia areata. As to treatment: oral pan-JAK inhibitor, 5-10 mg twice daily. The authors extracted RNA and reverse transcribed it into cDNA as the sequencing template. Profiled with immunoSEQ multiplex PCR; TCRdb holds only in-frame clones, not every one. The sample shows over 150,000 clones, 45% to 75% of them seen only once. The sequenced sample was CD4+ T cells sorted from blood, obtained at week 4, from a patient treated with tofacitinib. The receptor source for this set is a human donor with alopecia areata.

On this clone itself: One end of the junction does not line up with germline, which may come from a read error. The V gene is TRBV7-7, the J gene TRBJ2-5; TRBD1 might be the D (5 bases). The CDR3 has 14 amino acids. Germline V gives CDR1 SSHAT, CDR2 FNYEAQ (reference sequence). The DNA for the CDR3 is TGTGCTAGCAGCTTAGGTCCAGGGCAGGAGACCCAGTACTTC. Amino acid sequence: CASSLGPGQETQYF.

This clone was counted between two and nine times. The gene calls are TRBV19 and TRBJ1-2; D is uncertain. CDR1 and CDR2 from the germline V gene are LNHDA and SQIVND (reference sequence). The CDR3 covers 13 residues. Trimming removed 3 bases from V and 1 base from J, with 6 bases in between. CDR3 in DNA: TGTGCCAGTAGTATCTCATTTAACTATGGCTACACCTTC. The encoded protein is CASSISFNYGYTF.

J is TRBJ1-5 and V is TRBV29-1, with D possibly being TRBD1 (6 bases). The CDR3 extends over 13 amino acids. Germline V gene sequence: CDR1 SQVTM, CDR2 ANQGSEA. V was trimmed by 4 bases and J by 7 bases, leaving 14 bases between them. DNA for the CDR3: TGCAGCGTTGGGTCGGGGGCACGACAGCCCCAGCATTTT. As protein: CSVGSGARQPQHF.

The chain couples TRBV9 to TRBJ1-3; no definite D call. The CDR3 length is 13 residues. Germline V gives CDR1 SGDLS, CDR2 YYNGEE. V was trimmed by 0 bases and J by 4 bases, leaving 5 bases between them. The CDR3 region has the DNA TGTGCCAGCAGCGTAGACGGGGGAAACACCATATATTTT. This encodes CASSVDGGNTIYF.

V gene TRBV30 combines with J gene TRBJ2-5; D may match TRBD1 or TRBD2 (5 bases each). This CDR3 region has 13 residues. V dropped 1 base and J dropped 7 bases, with 13 bases sitting between them. Germline-derived CDR1 and CDR2 are GTSNPN and SVGIG (reference sequence). CDR3 sequence: CAWSDWDPGTQYF. As DNA, the CDR3 is TGTGCCTGGAGTGATTGGGACCCCGGGACCCAGTACTTC.

The chain joins TRBV30 to TRBJ2-1; tentatively, D is TRBD2 (7 bases). Germline V CDR1 and CDR2: GTSNPN, SVGIG (reference sequence). Between the trimmed V and J ends, which lost 5 bases and 4 bases, there was a span of 18 bases. This CDR3 comprises 15 residues. Here the CDR3 reads CAWARGGGLYNEQFF. The CDR3 DNA is TGTGCCTGGGCCCGGGGCGGGGGCCTTTACAATGAGCAGTTCTTC.

The chain employs TRBV4-1 and TRBJ1-2; 7 bases line up with TRBD1. This CDR3 has 16 residues. In germline, CDR1 is MGHRA, CDR2 YSYEKL. V trimming: 4 bases; J trimming: 6 bases; junction bases outside the gene matches: 14. CDR3 amino acids: CASSPGDSRLEDGYTF. CDR3 nucleotides: TGCGCCAGCAGCCCTGGGGACAGCCGCCTGGAGGATGGCTACACCTTC.

This clone has more than one count but fewer than ten. This chain links TRBV28 with TRBJ2-7; 7 bases align to TRBD2. The germline CDR1 and CDR2 sequences are MDHEN and SYDVKM. The V and J ends lost 6 bases and 7 bases, in that order; junction bases with no gene match: 15. This CDR3 is 15 amino acids long. Written as DNA, the CDR3 is TGTGCCAGCAGCTTTCCGGGGGGATTGGGTCGAGAGCAGTACTTC. This codes for CASSFPGGLGREQYF. The full variable domain, completed using reference TRBV28 and TRBJ2-7, is DVKVTQSSRYLVKRTGEKVFLECVQDMDHENMFWYRQDPGLGLRLIYFSYDVKMKEKGDIPEGYSVSREKKERFSLILESASTNQTSMYLCASSFPGGLGREQYFGPGTRLTVT.

The chain uses TRBV28 and TRBJ2-7, with 7 nucleotides matching TRBD1. CDR3 length equals 15 residues. CDR1 MDHEN and CDR2 SYDVKM come from the germline V gene. V dropped 1 base and J dropped 3; count of bases not matched to a gene: 6. The CDR3 is CASSLSLDRSYEQYF. In DNA form, the CDR3 reads TGTGCCAGCAGTTTATCCCTGGACAGGAGCTACGAGCAGTACTTC.

As concerns this clone: One end of the junction varies from germline; a read error may be responsible. The genes are TRBV2 and TRBJ2-7; D perhaps matches TRBD1 (6 bases). CDR3 length equals 11 residues. Germline V gene sequence: CDR1 SNHLY, CDR2 FYNNEI. CDR3 nucleotides: TGTGCCAGCAGTGAAGCTCGGACAGCCCACTTC. It is translated as CASSEARTAHF.

The V call is TRBV6-4, the J call TRBJ2-1, with 8 nucleotides matching TRBD1. Germline V CDR1 and CDR2: MRHNA, SNTAGT. The CDR3 sequence is 14 residues long. V was pared by 5 bases and J by 8 bases, with 8 bases of the junction left unmatched. The DNA for the CDR3 is TGTGCCAGCAGTCCTGACAGGGGTTCGGATGAGCAGTTCTTC. This translates into CASSPDRGSDEQFF.

The sample holds a few counts of this clone. CDR3 residues: CSVESGMNTEAFF. The DNA for the CDR3 is TGCAGCGTTGAATCGGGAATGAACACTGAAGCTTTCTTT. V gene TRBV29-1 combines with J gene TRBJ1-1; D uncertain. Trimming removed 2 bases from V and 0 bases from J, with 7 bases in between. Germline values: CDR1 SQVTM, CDR2 ANQGSEA. There are 13 residues in the CDR3.

The chain recombines TRBV29-1 with TRBJ1-1; no definite D call. Looked up from germline, CDR1 is SQVTM and CDR2 is ANQGSEA. The CDR3 is 11 amino acids. Trimming shortened V by 6 bases and J by 2 bases, and 7 bases separated the two germline ends. This CDR3 is CSVTSNTEAFF. CDR3 bases: TGCAGCGTCACAAGTAACACTGAAGCTTTCTTT.

The rearrangement joins TRBV2 to TRBJ2-7; perhaps TRBD1 as D (5 bases). The CDR3 contains 12 residues. V was cut by 4 bases and J by 4 bases, with 8 bases left in between. Germline CDR1 SNHLY, CDR2 FYNNEI. DNA of the CDR3: TGTGCCAGCAGTGGGGCAGGGTACGAGCAGTACTTC. Its protein product is CASSGAGYEQYF.

This clone was observed at least ten times. The J gene is TRBJ2-2, the V gene TRBV6-5; TRBD2 matches 16 bases. CDR3 length: 15 amino acids. Germline CDR1 is MNHEY and CDR2 is SVGAGI. V dropped 2 bases and J dropped 13; count of bases not matched to a gene: 4. CDR3 residues: CASSYGTSGRVTLFF. Here the CDR3 DNA reads TGTGCCAGCAGTTACGGGACTAGCGGGAGGGTTACGCTGTTTTTT.

This chain connects TRBV7-2 to TRBJ2-2; D gene unclear. The CDR3 totals 15 residues. V was trimmed by 3 bases and J by 7 bases, leaving 15 bases between them. Germline CDR1 SGHTA, CDR2 FQGNSA. DNA of the CDR3: TGTGCCAGCAGCTTTAGGCCTACCGCCAACGGGGAGCTGTTTTTT. This gives the protein CASSFRPTANGELFF.

In nucleotides, the CDR3 is TGTGCCAGCAGCTTAGAAGGCCCTAGCGGGGGCTCTCGCTCCTACAATGAGCAGTTCTTC. Encoded protein: CASSLEGPSGGSRSYNEQFF. The chain carries TRBV11-2 and TRBJ2-1, with 10 bases fitting TRBD2. V lost 0 bases to trimming and J lost 0 bases; unmatched junction nucleotides: 11. This CDR3 has 20 amino acids. Per germline, CDR1 SGHAT and CDR2 FQNNGV.

The J gene is TRBJ2-5, the V gene TRBV10-3; D is possibly TRBD1 (5 bases). This CDR3 contains 12 residues. Trimming cost V 6 bases and J 4 bases, with 9 bases left between them. Looked up from germline, CDR1 is ENHRY and CDR2 is SYGVKD. This CDR3 reads CAISSGLETQYF. The CDR3 nucleotides read TGTGCCATCAGCTCAGGGTTAGAGACCCAGTACTTC.

V and J are TRBV6-5 and TRBJ1-5; D is unclear. The CDR3 is 16 amino acids. The V gene lost 2 bases and the J gene lost 0 bases, with 11 bases spanning the gap. Germline V lookup: CDR1 MNHEY, CDR2 SVGAGI. CDR3 nucleotides: TGTGCCAGCAGTTACCGCCGCCTCGATAGCAATCAGCCCCAGCATTTT. Its translation: CASSYRRLDSNQPQHF.

This clone was observed a handful of times. The V gene is TRBV2, the J gene TRBJ2-2, with a weak D call TRBD2 (6 bases). The ends were cut back, 9 bases at V and 3 bases at J, with 14 bases in the middle. The CDR3 runs 14 residues. The germline V gene encodes CDR1 SNHLY and CDR2 FYNNEI. The CDR3 spells CARGGPLDTGELFF. CDR3 sequence (DNA): TGTGCCAGGGGGGGACCTTTAGACACCGGGGAGCTGTTTTTT.